The 18 T cell receptor beta chains in this list originate from one sample, sequenced in a study of blood T cell repertoires in COVID-19. Sequencing used immunoSEQ multiplex PCR; TCRdb keeps in-frame clones, though not all of them. The data contain under 300,000 clones, approximately 80% of them singletons. Sequencing used peripheral blood. These receptors were collected from a woman under 30 with acute or convalescent COVID-19.

This rearrangement joins TRBV6-5 to TRBJ1-2; D is unresolved. Germline CDR1 is MNHEY and CDR2 is SVGAGI. V lost 3 bases, J lost 5 bases, and 7 bases lay in between. The CDR3 is made up of 12 amino acids. The CDR3 is CASSYSLYGYTF. CDR3 sequence (DNA): TGTGCCAGCAGTTATTCTCTATATGGCTACACCTTC.

The genes are TRBV28 and TRBJ1-6; D unclear. CDR3 length: 15 amino acids. Per germline, CDR1 MDHEN and CDR2 SYDVKM. Trimming cost V 5 bases and J 8 bases, with 16 bases left between them. The DNA for the CDR3 is TGTGCCAGCAGTAGGAGGTTCGGGGAATATTCACCCCTCCACTTT. This sequence encodes CASSRRFGEYSPLHF.

The gene calls are TRBV28 and TRBJ2-7, with D perhaps matching TRBD1 (5 bases). Germline V CDR1 and CDR2: MDHEN, SYDVKM. V was shortened by 7 bases and J by 6 bases, with 19 bases between the two germline ends. The CDR3 contains 14 residues. CDR3 residues: CASMGLRLRAEQYF. The DNA of the CDR3 is TGTGCCAGCATGGGGCTGCGCCTTCGGGCCGAGCAGTACTTC.

The V call is TRBV5-1, the J call TRBJ2-7, with 14 bases that match TRBD2. Trimming removed 2 bases from V and 4 bases from J; junction bases left unmatched: 5. The CDR3 spans 16 residues. Looked up from germline, CDR1 is SGHRS and CDR2 is YFSETQ. The CDR3 reads CASSLEGLAGDYEQYF. The DNA of the CDR3 is TGCGCCAGCAGCTTAGAGGGACTAGCGGGAGATTACGAGCAGTACTTC.

CDR3 sequence reads: CATTRRTGADTQYF. Here the CDR3 DNA reads TGTGCCACCACCCGAAGGACAGGGGCCGATACGCAGTATTTT. The chain is built from TRBV6-5 and TRBJ2-3; 9 bases are a match to TRBD1. Germline CDR1 reads MNHEY; CDR2 reads SVGAGI. The CDR3 sequence is 14 residues long. After removal of 10 bases from V and 6 bases from J, the junction contained 11 bases not matched to a gene.

The V and J genes are TRBV27 and TRBJ2-1; a weak D match, TRBD2 (6 bases). The CDR3 loop spans 13 amino acids. V lost 4 bases and J 6 bases, leaving 10 bases between the germline ends. In germline, CDR1 is MNHEY, CDR2 SMNVEV (reference sequence). CDR3 in DNA: TGTGCCAGCAGTTCCGGAGGGGCCAATGAGCAGTTCTTC. Its translation: CASSSGGANEQFF.

V gene TRBV11-2 combines with J gene TRBJ2-5, with TRBD2 matching over 15 bases. Trimming removed 8 bases from V and 5 bases from J; junction bases left unmatched: 9. The CDR3 is made up of 16 amino acids. Germline CDR1 SGHAT, CDR2 FQNNGV. As DNA, the CDR3 is TGTGCCAGCGCCACGGGACTAGCGGGAGGAGGGGAGACCCAGTACTTC. It translates to CASATGLAGGGETQYF. Full variable domain (remainder filled in from reference TRBV11-2 and TRBJ2-5): EAGVAQSPRYKIIEKRQSVAFWCNPISGHATLYWYQQILGQGPKLLIQFQNNGVVDDSQLPKDRFSAERLKGVDSTLKIQPAKLEDSAVYLCASATGLAGGGETQYFGPGTRLLVL.

The gene calls are TRBV28 and TRBJ1-2; the D is unclear. The CDR3 contains 14 residues. The germline V gene encodes CDR1 MDHEN and CDR2 SYDVKM. Deletions cut 3 bases from V and 8 bases from J, with 16 bases between. The CDR3 nucleotides are TGTGCCAGCAGTTTCGGCGGTTCCCGGAGAGGCTACACCTTC. As protein: CASSFGGSRRGYTF.

The chain has TRBV7-9 and TRBJ1-2; 10 bases match TRBD1. This CDR3 has 14 residues. The junction had 6 bases not matched to a gene; V was cut back by 5 bases and J by 6 bases. CDR1 and CDR2 (germline): SEHNR, FQNEAQ (reference sequence). CDR3 sequence: CASSIGQGVDGYTF. The CDR3 bases are TGTGCCAGCAGCATCGGACAGGGGGTCGATGGCTACACCTTC. Full variable domain (missing parts from reference TRBV7-9 and TRBJ1-2): DTGVSQNPRHKITKRGQNVTFRCDPISEHNRLYWYRQTLGQGPEFLTYFQNEAQLEKSRLLSDRFSAERPKGSFSTLEIQRTEQGDSAMYLCASSIGQGVDGYTFGSGTRLTVV.

The rearrangement uses TRBV7-9 and TRBJ2-7; D gene uncertain. The germline CDR1 and CDR2 sequences are SEHNR and FQNEAQ (reference sequence). This CDR3 has 13 amino acids. Trimming pared 4 bases from V and 2 bases from J, leaving 9 bases between. The chain's CDR3 is CASSSYVPYEQYF. In DNA, the CDR3 is TGTGCCAGCAGCTCCTATGTGCCCTACGAGCAGTACTTC.

This clone was seen a few times. This rearrangement joins TRBV30 to TRBJ1-1, with D possibly matching TRBD1 (5 bases). The V gene's germline CDR1 is GTSNPN and CDR2 SVGIG (reference sequence). This CDR3 is built from 15 residues. CDR3 sequence reads: CGGLWTFTGNTEAFF. For the CDR3, the DNA is TGTGGCGGTCTATGGACGTTCACAGGGAACACTGAAGCTTTCTTT.

The rearrangement links TRBV20-1 to TRBJ2-7; TRBD1 agrees at 10 bases. The CDR3 spans 15 residues. In germline, CDR1 is DFQATT, CDR2 SNEGSKA (reference sequence). Trimming removed 3 bases from V and 1 base from J; junction bases left unmatched: 6. The CDR3 loop is CSASVPDRGSYEQYF. For the CDR3, the DNA is TGCAGTGCTAGTGTTCCGGACAGGGGGTCCTACGAGCAGTACTTC.

This rearrangement joins TRBV20-1 to TRBJ2-7; TRBD1 matches at 9 bases. V gave up 3 bases and J gave up 4 bases; unmatched junction bases: 7. The V gene's germline CDR1 is DFQATT and CDR2 SNEGSKA (reference sequence). This CDR3 has 14 amino acids. CDR3 coding DNA: TGCAGTGCTAGTGGGCGACAGGGGGGATACGAGCAGTACTTC. Amino acid sequence: CSASGRQGGYEQYF.

This chain joins TRBV7-2 and TRBJ2-7; a weak D match, TRBD2 (6 bases). The germline V and J ends were trimmed by 5 bases and 4 bases, with 15 bases remaining between them. The CDR3 totals 14 residues. Germline V gene lookup returns CDR1 SGHTA and CDR2 FQGNSA. CDR3 protein: CASSPPPGVYEQYF. DNA of the CDR3: TGTGCCAGCAGCCCCCCTCCGGGAGTGTACGAGCAGTACTTC. Drawing the rest from reference TRBV7-2 and TRBJ2-7, the complete variable domain is GAGVSQSPSNKVTEKGKDVELRCDPISGHTALYWYRQSLGQGLEFLIYFQGNSAPDKSGLPSDRFSAERTGGSVSTLTIQRTQQEDSAVYLCASSPPPGVYEQYFGPGTRLTVT.

J is TRBJ2-1 and V is TRBV4-2; TRBD2 aligns across 8 bases. V lost 3 bases to trimming and J lost 1 base; unmatched junction nucleotides: 11. The V gene's germline CDR1 is LGHNA and CDR2 YNFKEQ. This CDR3 region has 18 residues. The CDR3 DNA reads as TGTGCCAGCAGCCAGGATCCGCTGGCTAGCGGGTCCTACAATGAGCAGTTCTTC. Its protein is CASSQDPLASGSYNEQFF.

This clone was seen a few times. This chain uses TRBV27 with TRBJ1-1; TRBD1 is a possible D gene (5 bases). Germline CDR1 and CDR2: MNHEY and SMNVEV (reference sequence). This CDR3 contains 14 residues. V was trimmed by 1 base and J by 3 bases, leaving 9 bases between them. CDR3 sequence (DNA): TGTGCCAGCAGTTTATTTGGGGGGGACACTGAAGCTTTCTTT. Amino acids: CASSLFGGDTEAFF.

The chain recombines TRBV3-1 (or the pseudogene TRBV3-2) with TRBJ2-1; TRBD2 might be the D (6 bases). V lost 2 bases, J lost 5 bases, and 7 bases lay in between. Germline lookup yields CDR1 LGHDT and CDR2 YNNKEL (reference sequence). The CDR3 sequence is 13 residues long. As DNA, the CDR3 is TGTGCCAGCAGCCAACGGGGGAACAATGAGCAGTTCTTC. Translation: CASSQRGNNEQFF.

The chain employs TRBV10-1 and TRBJ2-3; 11 bases fit TRBD2. This CDR3 has 16 amino acids. J lost 2 bases, V lost 0 bases, and 1 base had no gene match. CDR1 is WNHNN, CDR2 SYGVQD, per germline (reference sequence). CDR3 protein: CASSESTSGNTDTQYF. The CDR3 DNA follows: TGCGCCAGCAGTGAGTCGACTAGCGGGAACACAGATACGCAGTATTTT.